This T cell receptor (beta chain) was obtained from a study of blood T cell repertoires in COVID-19 (dated by TCRdb to between 2020 and 2021). Broadly, across the study: The collaborator samples originated in the United States, Italy and Spain and spanned the acute and convalescent phases of COVID-19. A de-identified subject ID, COVID-19 status, age in years and sex were almost always included in the sample metadata. The samples were drawn from the first 160 participants of the ongoing ImmuneRACE study and from 950 to 1,500 subjects provided by 6 global collaborators. The prospective study material was composed of cDNA or gDNA derived from T cells, B-cell-depleted T cells, or PBMCs. Where available, HLA class I and class II types were taken from metadata supplied by the sample provider and were not determined by assay-based typing. The repertoires were made available in a free public database intended to serve as a resource for research on the immune response to SARS-CoV-2. Deeply sampled blood TCRbeta repertoires from subjects exposed to, actively infected with, or recovered from COVID-19 were included in the dataset. The study at large found these results: Clinical and demographic metadata were provided uncurated, with the amount varying by source and participant.

CDR1 and CDR2, per the germline V gene (reference sequence), are LGHDT and YNNKEL. The CDR3 goes from the cysteine to the phenylalanine over 15 residues. The entry retains the CDR3 DNA only, 45 bases that are in frame from base 1. V ends up 4 bases short and J 2 bases short, with an unmatched junction base count of 3. Participants in the prospective study were enrolled through a virtual design, were aged roughly 18 to 100 years, and lived in approximately 25 United States geographic areas. Cohort assignment in the prospective study relied on participant-reported clinical history from a screening survey and a study questionnaire. For ImmuneRACE Cohort 3, a participant was defined as recovered based on two consecutive negative NP/OP PCR tests, clearance by a healthcare professional, or resolution of symptoms. Each participant in the prospective study had whole blood, serum and a nasopharyngeal or oropharyngeal swab collected by mobile phlebotomists. Participants in the prospective study had the option to provide additional blood draws and questionnaires over an approximately 2-month period. Blood samples from the prospective study were shipped frozen or at room temperature prior to DNA extraction.

The immunoSEQ Assay, a bias-controlled multiplex PCR, was used to amplify TCRbeta CDR3 regions from genomic DNA. The original pipeline was this. The number of nucleated cells in each sample was estimated from the amplification of reference gene primers within the assay. Sequence reads were collapsed and filtered to measure the absolute abundance of every unique TCRbeta CDR3 rearrangement. For each sample, productive Simpson clonality was calculated by taking the square root of Simpson's diversity index across productive rearrangements. The source is immuneACCESS, and TCRdb retained only in-frame sequences with V and J called. Part of the clones is not carried over; for the studies checked, unresolved V genes explain less than half of this, and the remainder is unexplained. V and J calls and clone size are given by that table; D and trimming were obtained from the DNA. Recorded for this sample are 160,000 or so clones; roughly 80% of them occurred a single time. The ten largest account for roughly 8% of the sample.

This clone showed up just a few times. Its antigen is not yet known. One base away there is no much larger clone; base qualities are not given. The sequence came from a woman in her forties or fifties who had recovered from COVID-19. Rearrangement joined TRBV3-1 (or the pseudogene TRBV3-2) to TRBJ2-7; the junction holds 12 bases that match TRBD2. Sequenced sample: PBMCs or T cells enriched from blood (not recorded which). The CDR3 is CASSPLAGGPYEQYF. The nucleotide sequence is TGTGCCAGCAGCCCCCTAGCGGGAGGGCCCTACGAGCAGTACTTC.